These 8 T cell receptor beta chains were all obtained from the same sample, sequenced in a study of blood T cell repertoires in COVID-19. Sequenced by immunoSEQ multiplex PCR; TCRdb stores in-frame clones only, minus some. The profile covers tens of thousands of clones, with 86% appearing a single time and roughly 15% taken by the ten largest. Material: peripheral blood. The source is a human donor in a cohort sampled during active COVID-19.

The genes are TRBV6-5 and TRBJ2-5, with TRBD1 matching 7 bases. After removal of 2 bases from V and 5 bases from J, the junction contained 8 bases not matched to a gene. The CDR3 extends over 15 amino acids. CDR1 is MNHEY and CDR2 is SVGAGI in the germline V gene. CDR3 sequence reads: CASSYEDRLSETQYF. The CDR3 nucleotides are TGTGCCAGCAGTTACGAGGACAGGCTTTCCGAGACCCAGTACTTC.

This clone was seen just once. The chain employs TRBV3-1 (or the pseudogene TRBV3-2) and TRBJ1-2; D unclear. Trimming shortened V by 1 base and J by 10 bases, and 10 bases separated the two germline ends. Per the germline V gene, CDR1 is LGHDT and CDR2 is YNNKEL (reference sequence). This CDR3 region has 12 residues. The CDR3 region has the DNA TGTGCCAGCAGCCAAGCAACAGCGGACTACACCTTC. Translation: CASSQATADYTF.

The rearrangement joins TRBV10-3 to TRBJ2-2, with TRBD2 matching over 8 bases. The CDR3 consists of 13 residues. J gave up 7 bases and V 7 bases, and 5 bases lay outside the gene matches. CDR1 is ENHRY, CDR2 SYGVKD, per germline. CDR3 sequence: CAINPGLGGELFF. DNA for the CDR3: TGTGCCATCAACCCGGGACTAGGCGGGGAGCTGTTTTTT.

The chain recombines TRBV28 with TRBJ2-3; 10 bases line up with TRBD1. V lost 2 bases, J lost 4 bases, and 3 bases stayed unmatched. The CDR3 loop spans 15 amino acids. Germline V gene sequence: CDR1 MDHEN, CDR2 SYDVKM. The CDR3 region has the DNA TGTGCCAGCAGTTTAGGGGGACAGGGGTCAGATACGCAGTATTTT. This gives the protein CASSLGGQGSDTQYF.

The rearrangement links TRBV5-1 to TRBJ1-3, with 8 bases that match TRBD1. Germline lookup yields CDR1 SGHRS and CDR2 YFSETQ. The CDR3 has 16 amino acids. The V gene end was trimmed by 1 base and the J gene end by 2 bases; junction bases not matched to a gene: 5. The CDR3 nucleotides are TGCGCCAGCAGCTTGTCTCCGGGACAGGCTGGAAACACCATATATTTT. Protein sequence: CASSLSPGQAGNTIYF.

The CDR3 DNA sequence: TGTGCCATCAGTGAACGTCTAGGCGGAAGCGATTCAGCCAAAAACATTCAGTACTTC. Residues: CAISERLGGSDSAKNIQYF. This rearrangement joins TRBV10-3 to TRBJ2-4; no clear D. Germline V CDR1 and CDR2: ENHRY, SYGVKD. This CDR3 is built from 19 residues. V was pared by 3 bases and J by 0 bases, with 21 bases between.

The chain is built from TRBV24-1 and TRBJ2-3; 8 nucleotides align to TRBD2. Germline assignment: CDR1 KGHDR and CDR2 SFDVKD. The CDR3 spans 15 residues. V shed 7 bases, J shed 1 base, and the junction held 6 bases outside the gene matches. CDR3 coding DNA: TGTGCCACCAGCTCGAGCGGGAGCGGCACAGATACGCAGTATTTT. Translated: CATSSSGSGTDTQYF.

V is TRBV2 and J is TRBJ1-1; 8 bases line up with TRBD1. After removal of 6 bases from V and 1 base from J, the junction contained 7 bases not matched to a gene. CDR3 length: 15 amino acids. Germline V gene data show CDR1 as SNHLY and CDR2 as FYNNEI. The DNA of the CDR3 is TGTGCCAGCAGCCGTCCCGGGACAGGGAACACTGAAGCTTTCTTT. This codes for CASSRPGTGNTEAFF.